Following are 28 T cell receptor beta chains from one sample sequenced in a study of cytomegalovirus exposure and HLA in healthy donors. The PCR had 60 Vbeta and 13 Jbeta primers. The assay was immunoSEQ multiplex PCR, and TCRdb's table has in-frame clones only and misses some. The sample has some 150,000 clones; approximately 84% are singletons. Sequenced input: PBMCs. Every receptor here comes from a woman between 18 and 29 years old in good health and CMV-seronegative.

The chain uses TRBV15 and TRBJ2-1, with TRBD2 matching 9 bases. Germline assignment: CDR1 LNHNV and CDR2 YYDKDF (reference sequence). The CDR3 sequence is 21 residues long. The trim removed 1 base at V and 0 bases at J, leaving 16 bases unmatched. In nucleotides, the CDR3 is TGTGCCACCAGCAGAGGTCTAGCGGGGCTTGAGACTTGGGACTCCTACAATGAGCAGTTCTTC. Amino acids: CATSRGLAGLETWDSYNEQFF.

The rearrangement links TRBV6-4 to TRBJ1-1; maybe TRBD1 (5 bases). The V gene's germline CDR1 is MRHNA and CDR2 SNTAGT. The ends were cut back, 5 bases at V and 2 bases at J, with 12 bases in the middle. This CDR3 has 14 amino acids. In DNA, the CDR3 is TGTGCCAGCAGTCCGGGGGGAGTCAACACTGAAGCTTTCTTT. Amino acid sequence: CASSPGGVNTEAFF.

The V gene is TRBV7-2, the J gene TRBJ2-5, with 8 bases fitting TRBD1. The CDR3 spans 15 residues. Trimming cost V 1 base and J 4 bases; bases outside gene matches: 5. Germline V gene data show CDR1 as SGHTA and CDR2 as FQGNSA. Here the CDR3 DNA reads TGTGCCAGCAGCTTAGAGACAGGGGCGGCAGAGACCCAGTACTTC. Protein: CASSLETGAAETQYF.

This chain connects TRBV4-1 to TRBJ1-5, with D perhaps TRBD1 (5 bases). Germline V gene sequence: CDR1 MGHRA, CDR2 YSYEKL. The CDR3 totals 19 residues. Trimming pared 3 bases from V and 2 bases from J, leaving 23 bases between. CDR3 loop: CASSQEGLAGWWGNQPQHF. The CDR3 DNA sequence: TGCGCCAGCAGCCAGGAGGGCTTAGCAGGGTGGTGGGGCAATCAGCCCCAGCATTTT.

The chain links TRBV9 to TRBJ1-4; D possibly corresponds to TRBD1 (6 bases). This CDR3 contains 15 residues. Per the germline V gene, CDR1 is SGDLS and CDR2 is YYNGEE. V lost 3 bases, J lost 2 bases, and 11 bases lay in between. The CDR3 DNA reads as TGTGCCAGCAGCGCAACAGGGTCGACTAATGAAAAACTGTTTTTT. Translating gives CASSATGSTNEKLFF.

CDR3 nucleotide sequence: TGTGCCAGCAGTACAGGTTGGGGTAGCAATCAGCCCCAGCATTTT. Protein product: CASSTGWGSNQPQHF. V and J are TRBV6-5 and TRBJ1-5, with a weak D call TRBD1 (5 bases). Germline assignment: CDR1 MNHEY and CDR2 SVGAGI. Trimming left V 5 bases short and J 0 bases short, with 11 bases between. This CDR3 spans 15 amino acids.

V and J are TRBV7-9 and TRBJ2-7, with D perhaps TRBD1 (6 bases). V was pared by 5 bases and J by 2 bases, with 13 bases between. The CDR3 covers 14 residues. Germline V gene data show CDR1 as SEHNR and CDR2 as FQNEAQ (reference sequence). CDR3 sequence reads: CASSLQGPPYEQYF. The CDR3 DNA is TGTGCCAGCAGCCTACAGGGTCCCCCCTACGAGCAGTACTTC.

CDR3 in DNA: TGTGCCAGCAGTGACAGGGGTGGCACCGGGGAGCTGTTTTTT. Translating gives CASSDRGGTGELFF. The chain has TRBV28 and TRBJ2-2; 8 positions match TRBD1. Germline V gene data show CDR1 as MDHEN and CDR2 as SYDVKM. V lost 5 bases, J lost 4 bases, and 3 bases stayed unmatched. The CDR3 has 14 residues. Full variable domain (outside the CDR3, taken from reference TRBV28 and TRBJ2-2): DVKVTQSSRYLVKRTGEKVFLECVQDMDHENMFWYRQDPGLGLRLIYFSYDVKMKEKGDIPEGYSVSREKKERFSLILESASTNQTSMYLCASSDRGGTGELFFGEGSRLTVL.

The rearrangement joins TRBV2 to TRBJ1-2; 7 nucleotides agree with TRBD1. The germline V gene has CDR1 SNHLY and CDR2 FYNNEI. The CDR3 extends over 16 amino acids. V was pared by 5 bases and J by 0 bases, with 9 bases of the junction left unmatched. CDR3 nucleotide sequence: TGTGCCAGCAGTTACTTTGACAGGGCGGCTAACTATGGCTACACCTTC. Protein product: CASSYFDRAANYGYTF.

The chain recombines TRBV6-6 with TRBJ1-2; tentative D call: TRBD1 (5 bases). The length of the CDR3 is 15 residues. CDR1 and CDR2 from the germline V gene are MNHNY and SVGAGI (reference sequence). The ends were cut back, 5 bases at V and 2 bases at J, with 15 bases in the middle. The CDR3 spells CASSPSKGSNYGYTF. The CDR3 DNA reads as TGTGCCAGCAGTCCATCCAAGGGGTCCAACTATGGCTACACCTTC.

V is TRBV28 and J is TRBJ1-5, with D possibly matching TRBD1 (6 bases). Germline V CDR1 and CDR2: MDHEN, SYDVKM. CDR3 length: 14 residues. V lost 3 bases and J 3 bases, leaving 9 bases between the germline ends. CDR3 protein: CASSFGTINQPQHF. For the CDR3, the DNA is TGTGCCAGCAGTTTCGGGACAATCAATCAGCCCCAGCATTTT.

The chain carries TRBV7-8 and TRBJ1-2; D remains ambiguous. Germline V gene data show CDR1 as SGHVS and CDR2 as FQNEAQ. Trimming removed 0 bases from V and 5 bases from J, with 16 bases in between. The CDR3 consists of 16 residues. As DNA, the CDR3 is TGTGCCAGCAGCTTAGCGACCTACGGGTCCCCTTATGGCTACACCTTC. This translates into CASSLATYGSPYGYTF.

This rearrangement joins TRBV19 to TRBJ2-5; 12 bases line up with TRBD1. Germline V gene sequence: CDR1 LNHDA, CDR2 SQIVND (reference sequence). The CDR3 contains 15 residues. V was pared by 1 base and J by 4 bases, with 1 base of the junction left unmatched. The CDR3 is CASSIGDRGRETQYF. CDR3 bases: TGTGCCAGTAGTATAGGGGACAGGGGGCGAGAGACCCAGTACTTC.

This clone was observed a handful of times. The chain is built from TRBV4-1 and TRBJ2-7, with D perhaps TRBD2 (5 bases). V was pared by 2 bases and J by 5 bases, with 10 bases between. CDR1 is MGHRA and CDR2 is YSYEKL in the germline V gene. This CDR3 contains 13 residues. CDR3 bases: TGCGCCAGCAGCCAACCCGGAGGAGACGAGCAGTACTTC. It codes for CASSQPGGDEQYF.

This chain links TRBV30 with TRBJ1-2; D not certain. V was shortened by 4 bases and J by 4 bases, with 10 bases between the two germline ends. There are 12 residues in the CDR3. The germline CDR1 and CDR2 sequences are GTSNPN and SVGIG (reference sequence). The DNA for the CDR3 is TGTGCCTGGATCGGGGATGGCTATGGCTACACCTTC. This gives the protein CAWIGDGYGYTF.

The chain uses TRBV15 and TRBJ2-2, with 8 bases that match TRBD1. Germline trimming cut 3 bases from V and 5 bases from J; bases unmatched to any gene: 8. The CDR3 runs to 16 residues. Germline CDR1 and CDR2: LNHNV and YYDKDF (reference sequence). The CDR3 DNA reads TGTGCCACCAGCAGTGACAGGGGAAAATATACCGGGGAGCTGTTTTTT. Translation gives CATSSDRGKYTGELFF.

This rearrangement joins TRBV7-9 to TRBJ2-2, with 13 bases identical to TRBD2. CDR3 length: 13 residues. Germline V lookup: CDR1 SEHNR, CDR2 FQNEAQ (reference sequence). V was pared by 3 bases and J by 14 bases, with 3 bases of the junction left unmatched. The CDR3 reads CASSFGTSGILFF. The CDR3 DNA sequence: TGTGCCAGCAGCTTTGGGACTAGCGGGATCCTGTTTTTT.

The CDR3 nucleotides are TGTGCCAGCAGCCAAGAATTCAGGCCCACAGATACGCAGTATTTT. Translating gives CASSQEFRPTDTQYF. This chain connects TRBV14 to TRBJ2-3; unclear D gene. The CDR3 spans 15 residues. The germline CDR1 and CDR2 sequences are SGHDN and FVKESK. Deletions cut 0 bases from V and 2 bases from J, with 9 bases between.

The chain has TRBV11-2 and TRBJ2-7; a weak D match, TRBD2 (7 bases). CDR1 and CDR2 from the germline V gene are SGHAT and FQNNGV. The CDR3 loop spans 17 amino acids. V was clipped by 2 bases and J by 3 bases, with 20 bases between them. For the CDR3, the DNA is TGTGCCAGCAGCTTATTGGGGGGGGCGCGGGGGATCTACGAGCAGTACTTC. Translated, it gives CASSLLGGARGIYEQYF.

CDR3 coding DNA: TGTGCCAGCAGTTCCACTCGGACAGGGGACTACGAGCAGTACTTC. Its translation: CASSSTRTGDYEQYF. The rearrangement uses TRBV28 and TRBJ2-7, with TRBD1 matching over 9 bases. The trim removed 4 bases at V and 3 bases at J, leaving 7 bases unmatched. CDR1 is MDHEN and CDR2 is SYDVKM in the germline V gene. This CDR3 has 15 amino acids.

This clone was detected only once. J is TRBJ1-4 and V is TRBV6-5; D may be TRBD1 (6 bases). Germline-derived CDR1 and CDR2 are MNHEY and SVGAGI. The CDR3 extends over 15 amino acids. The V end was cut by 2 bases, the J end by 8 bases, with 15 bases between. The CDR3 region has the DNA TGTGCCAGCAGTTACGATCCAGGGGTGGCCGAAAAACTGTTTTTT. It codes for CASSYDPGVAEKLFF.

The V gene is TRBV30, the J gene TRBJ1-1, with D possibly being TRBD1 (5 bases). The V end was cut by 3 bases, the J end by 2 bases, with 16 bases between. The CDR3 length is 15 residues. Germline CDR1 reads GTSNPN; CDR2 reads SVGIG (reference sequence). CDR3 residues: CAWRGLRRANTEAFF. Written as DNA, the CDR3 is TGTGCCTGGAGGGGACTGCGGAGGGCCAACACTGAAGCTTTCTTT.

This chain joins TRBV11-2 and TRBJ1-1; perhaps TRBD1 as D (5 bases). Germline CDR1 is SGHAT and CDR2 is FQNNGV. The V and J ends lost 4 bases and 3 bases respectively, with 15 bases between them. The CDR3 sequence is 15 residues long. The CDR3 DNA sequence: TGTGCCAGCAGCTCTAGAGGAGGAGGGGACACTGAAGCTTTCTTT. Its protein product is CASSSRGGGDTEAFF. Full variable domain (rest looked up from reference TRBV11-2 and TRBJ1-1): EAGVAQSPRYKIIEKRQSVAFWCNPISGHATLYWYQQILGQGPKLLIQFQNNGVVDDSQLPKDRFSAERLKGVDSTLKIQPAKLEDSAVYLCASSSRGGGDTEAFFGQGTRLTVV.

As DNA, the CDR3 is TGTGCCAGCAGCGGACGGACTAGCGGAGGCACAGATACGCAGTATTTT. It translates to CASSGRTSGGTDTQYF. The rearrangement uses TRBV5-6 and TRBJ2-3; 10 nucleotides agree with TRBD2. CDR3 length equals 16 residues. Germline CDR1 reads SGHDT; CDR2 reads YYEEEE. The ends lost 4 bases at V and 1 base at J; junction bases unmatched: 6.

This clone is a singleton in its sample. The CDR3 bases are TGTGCCAGCAGCAGGGGACAGGTCGCCACTGAAGCTTTCTTT. This codes for CASSRGQVATEAFF. The gene calls are TRBV6-5 and TRBJ1-1, with 8 bases fitting TRBD1. Germline V gene sequence: CDR1 MNHEY, CDR2 SVGAGI. This CDR3 comprises 14 residues. With V trimmed by 6 bases and J by 4 bases, 7 bases remained unmatched.

The J gene is TRBJ1-1, the V gene TRBV29-1; D unresolved. There are 11 residues in the CDR3. The ends were cut back, 4 bases at V and 13 bases at J, with 16 bases in the middle. Looked up from germline, CDR1 is SQVTM and CDR2 is ANQGSEA. CDR3 nucleotides: TGCAGCGTTGGACGGGTCGGTGTAGGTTTCTTT. Translating gives CSVGRVGVGFF.

This clone appeared once. The chain has TRBV19 and TRBJ2-7, with 8 bases that match TRBD1. CDR1 and CDR2 (germline): LNHDA, SQIVND (reference sequence). The length of the CDR3 is 14 residues. V was pared by 6 bases and J by 5 bases, with 9 bases of the junction left unmatched. CDR3 in DNA: TGTGCCAGTAGGGACAGGGTCCGCATGAACGAGCAGTACTTC. This encodes CASRDRVRMNEQYF.

The chain combines TRBV25-1 with TRBJ2-2; perhaps TRBD1 as D (6 bases). This CDR3 has 14 residues. The V end lost 4 bases, the J end lost 3 bases, and 9 bases lay between the germline ends. Germline V CDR1 and CDR2: MGHDK, SYGVNS. CDR3 amino acids: CASSAHRDTGELFF. Here the CDR3 DNA reads TGTGCCAGCAGTGCCCACAGGGACACCGGGGAGCTGTTTTTT.